This T cell receptor (beta chain) was sequenced during a study of CD8 T cells in ankylosing spondylitis. The TCR beta libraries were generated through quantitative 5'-RACE incorporating molecular barcodes. TCRdb fed the 5' RACE reads into MiXCR, producing one record per CDR3 protein. The sample shows around 540,000 distinct CDR3 sequences, more than 9.5% of them seen only once. Study-wide points: Disease-associated clones were reportedly significantly overrepresented in matched ankylosing spondylitis synovial fluid. A TCR beta motif of 7 to 9 highly homologous variants seemed to mark ankylosing spondylitis blood. Earlier studies detected some motif variants in reactive arthritis synovial fluid and blood.

The CDR3 has 13 residues. Germline V CDR1 and CDR2: MNHNS, SASEGT. V was shortened by 8 bases and J by 0 bases, with 5 bases between the two germline ends. A word on this clonotype: Antigen unknown.

The sequencing input was blood, either unsorted or a sorted T cell fraction (not recorded which). This chain links TRBV6-1 with TRBJ2-6; D is uncertain. This TCR came from a male donor with ankylosing spondylitis. The DNA of the CDR3 is TGTGCCAGCTGGTTCTCTGGGGCCAACGTCCTGACTTTC. As protein: CASWFSGANVLTF.